Below are 25 T cell receptor beta chains sequenced from a single sample in a study of cytomegalovirus exposure and HLA in healthy donors. The PCR made use of 60 Vbeta and 13 Jbeta primers. Measured with immunoSEQ multiplex PCR; TCRdb has only the in-frame clones, and not every one. This table holds approximately 190,000 clones, 87% found once. Specimen: PBMCs. The receptors derive from a man aged 25-45 years in good health and CMV-seronegative.

The chain joins TRBV11-3 to TRBJ2-3; unclear D gene. The CDR3 loop spans 13 amino acids. Germline values: CDR1 SGHNT, CDR2 YENEEA. V was cut by 5 bases and J by 2 bases, with 8 bases left in between. The CDR3 is CASSRDNTDTQYF. The CDR3 DNA reads as TGTGCCAGCAGCCGCGACAACACAGATACGCAGTATTTT.

This chain connects TRBV16 to TRBJ1-2, with D possibly TRBD1 on 5 matching bases. The CDR3 has 11 residues. V shed 7 bases and J shed 7 bases, with 10 bases lying between them. Germline CDR1 reads KGHSY; CDR2 reads FQNENV. The CDR3 reads CASTDSGGYTF. For the CDR3, the DNA is TGTGCCAGCACTGACAGTGGTGGCTACACCTTC.

The chain recombines TRBV7-2 with TRBJ1-2; TRBD1 aligns across 7 bases. Germline values: CDR1 SGHTA, CDR2 FQGNSA. This CDR3 has 13 amino acids. Trimming at V came to 5 bases and at J to 5 bases, leaving 5 bases not matched to a gene. Here the CDR3 reads CASSPRDSYGYTF. The DNA for the CDR3 is TGTGCCAGCAGCCCCCGGGACAGTTATGGCTACACCTTC.

V is TRBV27 and J is TRBJ2-1; 14 bases line up with TRBD2. The germline V gene has CDR1 MNHEY and CDR2 SMNVEV (reference sequence). There are 16 residues in the CDR3. Unmatched junction bases numbered 4, after V lost 2 bases and J lost 7 bases. DNA of the CDR3: TGTGCCAGCAGTTTAATGGGACTAGCGGGAGTAAATGAGCAGTTCTTC. Amino acids: CASSLMGLAGVNEQFF.

V gene TRBV4-3 combines with J gene TRBJ1-4; D perhaps matches TRBD1 (5 bases). Germline CDR1 reads LGHNA; CDR2 reads YSLEER. Between the trimmed V and J ends, which lost 2 bases and 7 bases, there was a span of 14 bases. This CDR3 has 15 residues. CDR3 sequence reads: CASSQNLVGGEKLFF. The CDR3 nucleotides are TGCGCCAGCAGCCAAAATCTGGTCGGGGGTGAAAAACTGTTTTTT.

A single count supports this clone. The CDR3 nucleotides read TGTGCCAGTAGTGTTTTGGGCACCTATAGCAATCAGCCCCAGCATTTT. Amino acids: CASSVLGTYSNQPQHF. The genes are TRBV19 and TRBJ1-5; D is ambiguous. The CDR3 has 16 residues. Trimming took 5 bases from V and 0 from J, leaving 14 bases between them. CDR1 is LNHDA, CDR2 SQIVND, per germline (reference sequence).

The rearrangement links TRBV4-1 to TRBJ1-2; possibly TRBD1 for D (5 bases). Germline V gene lookup returns CDR1 MGHRA and CDR2 YSYEKL. The CDR3 has 12 residues. V lost 3 bases, J lost 7 bases, and 9 bases lay in between. The CDR3 nucleotides read TGCGCCAGCAGCCAGGGGGGAGGTGGCTACACCTTC. Translated: CASSQGGGGYTF.

Written as DNA, the CDR3 is TGTGCCAGCAGCCTTGGCGCAACAGGGAATGAGCAGTTCTTC. Amino acid sequence: CASSLGATGNEQFF. The V and J genes are TRBV6-6 and TRBJ2-1; the D gene is possibly TRBD1 (6 bases). In germline, CDR1 is MNHNY, CDR2 SVGAGI (reference sequence). This CDR3 is built from 14 residues. The V and J ends lost 6 bases and 7 bases respectively, with 16 bases between them.

V is TRBV28 and J is TRBJ1-2; TRBD1 matches 7 bases. V lost 5 bases and J lost 2; bases outside the gene matches: 2. The CDR3 is 13 residues long. Per germline, CDR1 MDHEN and CDR2 SYDVKM. The CDR3 sequence is CASSAGGNYGYTF. The CDR3 DNA reads TGTGCCAGCAGTGCAGGGGGGAACTATGGCTACACCTTC.

The CDR3 DNA sequence: TGTGCCAGCAGCTTAGCGGGCGGGAGGATCGACGAGCAGTACTTC. Its protein is CASSLAGGRIDEQYF. The chain combines TRBV7-9 with TRBJ2-7; 8 bases agree with TRBD2. The length of the CDR3 is 15 residues. Germline CDR1 is SEHNR and CDR2 is FQNEAQ (reference sequence). J was trimmed by 5 bases and V by 0 bases; bases with no gene match: 6. Complete variable domain (other parts from reference TRBV7-9 and TRBJ2-7): DTGVSQNPRHKITKRGQNVTFRCDPISEHNRLYWYRQTLGQGPEFLTYFQNEAQLEKSRLLSDRFSAERPKGSFSTLEIQRTEQGDSAMYLCASSLAGGRIDEQYFGPGTRLTVT.

The rearrangement uses TRBV20-1 and TRBJ1-2; D unclear. Looked up from germline, CDR1 is DFQATT and CDR2 is SNEGSKA (reference sequence). V was pared by 0 bases and J by 7 bases, with 6 bases between. This CDR3 spans 11 amino acids. The CDR3 DNA follows: TGCAGTGCTAGAGATCTCGGTGGCTACACCTTC. This sequence encodes CSARDLGGYTF.

This clone was seen a single time. The CDR3: CAAGTKPQHF. As DNA, the CDR3 is TGTGCTGCCGGGACTAAGCCCCAGCATTTT. The V call is TRBV11-3, the J call TRBJ1-5; possible D gene TRBD1, 5 bases. This CDR3 spans 10 amino acids. Germline CDR1 and CDR2: SGHNT and YENEEA. Using reference TRBV11-3 and TRBJ1-5 for the parts outside the CDR3, the full variable domain is EAGVVQSPRYKIIEKKQPVAFWCNPISGHNTLYWYLQNLGQGPELLIRYENEEAVDDSQLPKDRFSAERLKGVDSTLKIQPAELGDSAVYLCAAGTKPQHFGDGTRLSIL.

V is TRBV25-1 and J is TRBJ1-4, with TRBD1 matching over 7 bases. Germline CDR1 and CDR2: MGHDK and SYGVNS. This CDR3 is 15 amino acids long. J gave up 5 bases and V 3 bases, and 6 bases lay outside the gene matches. The CDR3 DNA follows: TGTGCCAGCAGTGATCCGGACAGGTTAAATGAAAAACTGTTTTTT. Amino acids: CASSDPDRLNEKLFF.

The rearrangement uses TRBV11-2 and TRBJ2-1, with 13 bases lining up with TRBD2. The CDR3 totals 18 residues. V shed 5 bases, J shed 5 bases, and the junction held 12 bases outside the gene matches. Germline V gene lookup returns CDR1 SGHAT and CDR2 FQNNGV. The CDR3 sequence: CASSRTSGRAIIHNEQFF. The CDR3 DNA reads as TGTGCCAGCAGCCGCACTAGCGGGAGGGCCATAATCCACAATGAGCAGTTCTTC.

The V and J genes are TRBV2 and TRBJ2-1, with D possibly matching TRBD2 (5 bases). The CDR3 is 13 amino acids. V was pared by 8 bases and J by 8 bases, with 16 bases between. CDR1 SNHLY and CDR2 FYNNEI come from the germline V gene. In nucleotides, the CDR3 is TGTGCCAGCTTCCCCATGGCGAGGGATGAGCAGTTCTTC. It is translated as CASFPMARDEQFF.

The gene calls are TRBV10-3 and TRBJ2-3; D not resolved. The length of the CDR3 is 12 residues. Germline CDR1 and CDR2: ENHRY and SYGVKD. Trimming took off 2 bases at V and 3 bases at J, with 3 bases between the two ends. CDR3 sequence reads: CAISEATDTQYF. The CDR3 DNA follows: TGTGCCATCAGTGAGGCGACAGATACGCAGTATTTT.

The chain uses TRBV13 and TRBJ1-3; D ambiguous. The germline CDR1 and CDR2 sequences are PRHDT and FYEKMQ (reference sequence). This CDR3 is built from 15 residues. V dropped 5 bases and J dropped 2 bases, with 13 bases sitting between them. The CDR3 region has the DNA TGTGCCAGCAGCCTGTCGAGTTTAGCTGGAAACACCATATATTTT. Amino acid sequence: CASSLSSLAGNTIYF.

This chain joins TRBV27 and TRBJ1-2; possibly TRBD1 for D (6 bases). Between the trimmed V and J ends, which lost 4 bases and 8 bases, there was a span of 14 bases. The germline V gene has CDR1 MNHEY and CDR2 SMNVEV (reference sequence). This CDR3 spans 13 amino acids. This chain's CDR3 is CASSSLKRGGYTF. The CDR3 nucleotides are TGTGCCAGCAGTTCCCTGAAGAGGGGGGGCTACACCTTC.

This chain uses TRBV5-6 with TRBJ1-3; 7 bases agree with TRBD1. J lost 2 bases, V lost 4 bases, and 12 bases had no gene match. The germline V gene encodes CDR1 SGHDT and CDR2 YYEEEE. The CDR3 runs 17 residues. The chain's CDR3 is CASSRIDREPAGNTIYF. In DNA form, the CDR3 reads TGTGCCAGCAGCCGAATTGACAGGGAACCGGCTGGAAACACCATATATTTT.

The J gene is TRBJ1-2, the V gene TRBV19; 9 bases agree with TRBD1. The CDR3 is 13 amino acids. V lost 9 bases and J lost 9; bases outside the gene matches: 11. The germline V gene has CDR1 LNHDA and CDR2 SQIVND (reference sequence). The CDR3 DNA reads as TGTGCCAGCTCGGACAGGGGTGGTCTCTGCTACACCTTC. This translates into CASSDRGGLCYTF.

The V and J genes are TRBV9 and TRBJ2-1, with 9 bases matching TRBD2. The CDR3 is 15 residues long. Per germline, CDR1 SGDLS and CDR2 YYNGEE. The V and J ends lost 3 bases and 2 bases, in that order; junction bases with no gene match: 3. In nucleotides, the CDR3 is TGTGCCAGCAGCGCGACTAGCGGACCCTACAATGAGCAGTTCTTC. Its translation is CASSATSGPYNEQFF. The whole variable domain, remainder taken from reference TRBV9 and TRBJ2-1, is DSGVTQTPKHLITATGQRVTLRCSPRSGDLSVYWYQQSLDQGLQFLIQYYNGEERAKGNILERFSAQQFPDLHSELNLSSLELGDSALYFCASSATSGPYNEQFFGPGTRLTVL.

V is TRBV6-6 and J is TRBJ2-7, with TRBD1 matching over 9 bases. CDR1 and CDR2 from the germline V gene are MNHNY and SVGAGI (reference sequence). The CDR3 has 13 amino acids. The V gene end was trimmed by 6 bases and the J gene end by 7 bases; junction bases not matched to a gene: 7. CDR3 region: CASRSQGAGEQYF. The CDR3 DNA reads TGTGCCAGCAGATCACAGGGGGCGGGGGAGCAGTACTTC.

The chain uses TRBV6-6 and TRBJ1-3, with TRBD1 matching over 7 bases. The trim removed 6 bases at V and 10 bases at J, leaving 12 bases unmatched. The CDR3 extends over 14 amino acids. Per the germline V gene, CDR1 is MNHNY and CDR2 is SVGAGI (reference sequence). This CDR3 is CASSLGQSGRTIYF. CDR3 nucleotide sequence: TGTGCCAGCAGCCTGGGACAGAGCGGGAGGACCATATATTTT.

The genes are TRBV15 and TRBJ1-1, with TRBD1 identical over 9 bases. CDR1 is LNHNV, CDR2 YYDKDF, per germline (reference sequence). CDR3 size: 15 residues. Germline trimming cut 0 bases from V and 3 bases from J; bases unmatched to any gene: 2. This CDR3 reads CATSRDRTGDTEAFF. The CDR3 bases are TGTGCCACCAGCAGAGATAGGACAGGGGACACTGAAGCTTTCTTT.

In its sample, this clone was seen once. The rearrangement uses TRBV5-1 and TRBJ2-7; TRBD2 aligns across 10 bases. Trimming at V came to 0 bases and at J to 3 bases, leaving 6 bases not matched to a gene. This CDR3 comprises 16 residues. Germline V gives CDR1 SGHRS, CDR2 YFSETQ. CDR3 amino acids: CASSLGPSSGSYEQYF. The DNA of the CDR3 is TGCGCCAGCAGCTTGGGGCCGTCTAGCGGGAGCTACGAGCAGTACTTC. Based on the CDR3 plus reference TRBV5-1 and TRBJ2-7, the full variable domain is KAGVTQTPRYLIKTRGQQVTLSCSPISGHRSVSWYQQTPGQGLQFLFEYFSETQRNKGNFPGRFSGRQFSNSRSEMNVSTLELGDSALYLCASSLGPSSGSYEQYFGPGTRLTVT.